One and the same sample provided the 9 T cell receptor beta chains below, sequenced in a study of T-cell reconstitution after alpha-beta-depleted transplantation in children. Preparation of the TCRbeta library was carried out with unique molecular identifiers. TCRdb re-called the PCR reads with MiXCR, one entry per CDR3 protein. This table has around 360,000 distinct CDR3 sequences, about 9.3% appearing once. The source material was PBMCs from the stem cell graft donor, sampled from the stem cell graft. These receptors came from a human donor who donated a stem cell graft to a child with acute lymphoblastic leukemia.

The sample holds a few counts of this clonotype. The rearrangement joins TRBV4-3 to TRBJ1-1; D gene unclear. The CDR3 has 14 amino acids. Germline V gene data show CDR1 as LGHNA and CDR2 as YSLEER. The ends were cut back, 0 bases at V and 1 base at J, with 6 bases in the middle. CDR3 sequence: CASSQDPRNTEAFF. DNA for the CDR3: TGCGCCAGCAGCCAAGACCCTCGGAACACTGAAGCTTTCTTT.

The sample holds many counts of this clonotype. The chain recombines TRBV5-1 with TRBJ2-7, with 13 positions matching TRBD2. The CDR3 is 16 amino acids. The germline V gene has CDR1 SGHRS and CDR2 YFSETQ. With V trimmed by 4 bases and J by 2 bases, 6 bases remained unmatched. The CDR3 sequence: CASSPELAGGPYEQYF. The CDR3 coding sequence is TGCGCCAGCAGCCCCGAACTAGCGGGAGGGCCCTACGAGCAGTACTTC.

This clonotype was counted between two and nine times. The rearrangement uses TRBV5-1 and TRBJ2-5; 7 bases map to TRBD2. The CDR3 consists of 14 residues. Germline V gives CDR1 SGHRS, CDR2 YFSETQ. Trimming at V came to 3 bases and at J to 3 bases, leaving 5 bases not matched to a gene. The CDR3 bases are TGCGCCAGCAGCTGGGGGAGCGGGGAAGAGACCCAGTACTTC. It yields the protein CASSWGSGEETQYF.

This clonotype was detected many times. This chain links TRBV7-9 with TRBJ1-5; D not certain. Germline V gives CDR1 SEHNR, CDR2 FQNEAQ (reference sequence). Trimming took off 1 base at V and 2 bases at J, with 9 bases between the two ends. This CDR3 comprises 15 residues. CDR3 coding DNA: TGTGCCAGCAGCTTAGGGTCAGGCGGCAATCAGCCCCAGCATTTT. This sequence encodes CASSLGSGGNQPQHF.

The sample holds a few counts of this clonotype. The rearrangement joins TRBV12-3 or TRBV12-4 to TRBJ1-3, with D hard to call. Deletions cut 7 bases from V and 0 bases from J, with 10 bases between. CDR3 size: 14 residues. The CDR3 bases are TGTGCCAGCACCCACGTGCTCTCTGGAAACACCATATATTTT. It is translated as CASTHVLSGNTIYF.

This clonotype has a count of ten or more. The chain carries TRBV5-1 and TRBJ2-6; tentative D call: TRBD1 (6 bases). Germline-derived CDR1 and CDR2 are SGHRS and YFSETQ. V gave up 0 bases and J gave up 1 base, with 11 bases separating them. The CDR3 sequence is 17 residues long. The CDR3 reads CASSLALTGSGANVLTF. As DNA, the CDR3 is TGCGCCAGCAGCTTGGCCCTCACAGGGTCTGGGGCCAACGTCCTGACTTTC.

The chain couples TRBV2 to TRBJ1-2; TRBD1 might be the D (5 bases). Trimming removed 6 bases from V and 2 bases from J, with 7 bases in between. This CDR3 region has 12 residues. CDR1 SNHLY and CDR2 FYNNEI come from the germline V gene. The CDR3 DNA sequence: TGTGCCAGCAGGGAGGGGAACTATGGCTACACCTTC. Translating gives CASREGNYGYTF.

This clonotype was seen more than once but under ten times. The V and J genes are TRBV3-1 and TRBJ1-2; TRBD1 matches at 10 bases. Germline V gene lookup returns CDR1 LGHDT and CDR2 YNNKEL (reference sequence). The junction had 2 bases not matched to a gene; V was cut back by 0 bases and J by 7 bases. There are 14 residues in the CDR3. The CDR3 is CASSQETGGGGYTF. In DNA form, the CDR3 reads TGTGCCAGCAGCCAAGAGACAGGGGGCGGTGGCTACACCTTC.

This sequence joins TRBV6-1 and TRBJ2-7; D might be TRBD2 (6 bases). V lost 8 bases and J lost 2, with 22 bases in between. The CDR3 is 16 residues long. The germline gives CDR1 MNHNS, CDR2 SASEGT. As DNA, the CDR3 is TGTGCCAGCGATGGGCCCGGGACTCCGGGGGCCTACGAGCAGTACTTC. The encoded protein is CASDGPGTPGAYEQYF.